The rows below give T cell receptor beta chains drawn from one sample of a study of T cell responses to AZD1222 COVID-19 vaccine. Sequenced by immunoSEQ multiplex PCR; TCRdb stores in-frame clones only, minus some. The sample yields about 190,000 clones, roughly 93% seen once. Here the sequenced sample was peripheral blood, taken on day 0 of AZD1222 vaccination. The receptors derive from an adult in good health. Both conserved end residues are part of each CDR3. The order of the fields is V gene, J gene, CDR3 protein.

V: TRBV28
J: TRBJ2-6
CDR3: CASSLGPPSGANVLTF

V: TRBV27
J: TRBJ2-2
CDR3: CASSVGQSTGELFF

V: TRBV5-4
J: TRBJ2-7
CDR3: CASSVDPGLVGYEQYF

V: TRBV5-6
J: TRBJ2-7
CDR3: CASSLASQHLSSYEQYF

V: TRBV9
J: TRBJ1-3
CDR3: CASSVDSNSGNTIYF

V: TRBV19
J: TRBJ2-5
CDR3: CASSIARGPFQETQYF

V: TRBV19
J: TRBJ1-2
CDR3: CASSILGTGGYGYTF

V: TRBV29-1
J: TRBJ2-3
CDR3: CSVALTSGGATDTQYF

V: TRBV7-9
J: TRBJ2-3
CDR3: CASSSKLAGVQDTQYF

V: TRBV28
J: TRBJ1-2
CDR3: CASRLTWTGSSRGYTF

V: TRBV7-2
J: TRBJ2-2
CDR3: CASSLHLAGPPNTGELFF

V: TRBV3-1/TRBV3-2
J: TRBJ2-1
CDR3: CASSQDQREQFF

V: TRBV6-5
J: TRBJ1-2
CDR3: CASNYGYGYTF

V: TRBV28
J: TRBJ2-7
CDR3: CASSWRPRSYEQYF

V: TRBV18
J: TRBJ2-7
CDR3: CASSPQGQGEYF

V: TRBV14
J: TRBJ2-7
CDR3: CASSLKIPGEQYF

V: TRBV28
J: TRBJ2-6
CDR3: CASRIPGAGANVLTF

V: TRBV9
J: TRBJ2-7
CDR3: CASSVGSGGLYEQYF

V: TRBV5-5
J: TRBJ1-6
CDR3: CASRPGQSNSPLHF

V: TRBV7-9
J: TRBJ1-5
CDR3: CASSLAARGTGQPQHF

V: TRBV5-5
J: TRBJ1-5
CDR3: CASSQQGRESQHF

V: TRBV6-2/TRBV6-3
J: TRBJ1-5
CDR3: CASSYPGQGRQPQHF

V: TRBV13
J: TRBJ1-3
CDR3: CASSTRVSGNTIYF

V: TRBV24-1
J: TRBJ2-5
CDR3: CATSERQGNQETQYF

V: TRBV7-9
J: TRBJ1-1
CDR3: CASSLPPGLGSEAFF

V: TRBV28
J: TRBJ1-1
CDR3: CASSLKFPGVNTEAFF

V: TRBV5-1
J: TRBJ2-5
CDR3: CASSPGPAGTQYF

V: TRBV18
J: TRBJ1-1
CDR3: CASSPPGTVRAFF

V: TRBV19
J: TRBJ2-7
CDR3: CASSKQGSSYEQYF

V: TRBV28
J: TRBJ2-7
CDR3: CASSSPRQFYEQYF

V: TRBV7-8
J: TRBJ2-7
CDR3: CASSFDRDGEQYF

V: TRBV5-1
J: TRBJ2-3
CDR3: CASKYGRAEDTQYF

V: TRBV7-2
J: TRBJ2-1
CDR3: CASSLFVAGGDEQFF

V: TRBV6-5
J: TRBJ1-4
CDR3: CASSYSPRGGGEKLFF

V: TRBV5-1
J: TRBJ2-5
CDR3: CASSLEPETQYF

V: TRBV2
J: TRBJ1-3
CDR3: CASSADSGNTIYF

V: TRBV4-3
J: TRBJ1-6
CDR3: CASSPSSNRQGARNSPLHF

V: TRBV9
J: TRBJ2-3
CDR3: CASSAGTSGTDTQYF

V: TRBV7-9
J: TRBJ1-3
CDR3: CASSLARGESGNTIYF

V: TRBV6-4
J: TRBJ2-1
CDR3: CASSDSLGGNEQFF

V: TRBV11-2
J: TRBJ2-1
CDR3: CASSPRTGRYGDEQFF

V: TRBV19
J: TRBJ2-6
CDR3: CASSAQGFGANVLTF

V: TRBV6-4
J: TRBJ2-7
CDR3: CASSGSRFPSYEQYF

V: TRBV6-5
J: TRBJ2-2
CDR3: CASSYSMTGDTGELFF

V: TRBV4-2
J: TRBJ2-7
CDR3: CASSQLAGESSYEQYF

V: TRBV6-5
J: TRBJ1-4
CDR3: CASSYLGQGEKLFF

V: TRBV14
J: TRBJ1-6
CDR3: CASRVVDNSPLHF

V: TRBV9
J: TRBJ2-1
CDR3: CASTQGTYNEQFF

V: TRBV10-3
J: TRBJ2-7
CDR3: CAIRAIQGEHYEQYF

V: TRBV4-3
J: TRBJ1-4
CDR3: CASSQGLGGATNEKLFF

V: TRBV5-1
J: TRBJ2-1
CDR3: CASSPSSAGRLYNEQFF

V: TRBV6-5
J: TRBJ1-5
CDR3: CASSPQGYQPQHF

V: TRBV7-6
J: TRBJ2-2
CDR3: CASSPLSSGGAWTGELFF

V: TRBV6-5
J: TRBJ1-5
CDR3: CASREAGGQPQHF

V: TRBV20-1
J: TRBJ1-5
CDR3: CSASQGFSNQPQHF

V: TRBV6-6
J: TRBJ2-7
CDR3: CASKPGQGVNEQYF